The T cell receptor (beta chain) described here comes from a study of blood T cell repertoires in COVID-19. The overall study: Donors in the United States, Italy and Spain gave samples during acute or convalescent COVID-19.

TCRdb's copy holds only in-frame clones and misses some; the assay was immunoSEQ multiplex PCR. This sample carries 70,000 to 95,000 clones, around 89% of them seen once, and the ten largest clones take 14%. Per the germline V gene, CDR1 is MGHDK and CDR2 is SYGVNS. V lost 0 bases to trimming and J lost 4 bases; unmatched junction nucleotides: 4. The length of the CDR3 is 16 residues. The sequenced material came from peripheral blood. The V gene is TRBV25-1, the J gene TRBJ2-3, with 10 positions matching TRBD2. This TCR came from a man in his sixties or seventies with active or convalescent COVID-19. The CDR3 DNA sequence: TGTGCCAGCAGTGAATATCTAGCGGGAGCTTCAGATACGCAGTATTTT. Protein: CASSEYLAGASDTQYF.